This T cell receptor (beta chain) derives from a study of shared clonotypes between healthy human individuals. Comment on this clone: Its cognate antigen is unknown. In the same sample, other DNA sequences code for this CDR3.

Study findings and constraints: Blood was the only sampled material, and tissue repertoires likely differ. Some clonotypes were shared by all four sorted-subset donors, while others were not shared. The non-shared ones had lower generation probabilities than the shared ones. Among donors, clonotype sharing was expected to be affected by sequencing depth.

This CDR3 has 14 residues. The germline gives CDR1 SGHRS, CDR2 YFSETQ. V dropped 5 bases and J dropped 2 bases, with 11 bases sitting between them. This table comes from immunoSEQ multiplex PCR, and its TCRdb copy is limited to in-frame clones, with some not included. The table has about 2 million clones, about 95% seen once. Naive CD8 cells lacked CD45RO, underwent positive selection for CCR7 and left out terminally differentiated effector memory CD45RA+ cells. The J gene is TRBJ2-1, the V gene TRBV5-1; the D gene could be TRBD1 or TRBD2 (5 bases each). The sample comprised naive CD8+ T cells sorted from blood. The receptor was derived from a young man in good health. This chain's CDR3 is CASSLTGPYNEQFF. As DNA, the CDR3 is TGCGCCAGCAGTCTCACGGGGCCCTACAATGAGCAGTTCTTC.